What follows are 10 T cell receptor beta chains derived from one specimen sequenced in a study of T cells in tumors after PD-1 blockade (dated by TCRdb to the late 2010s). Library prep was done by the immunoSEQ multiplex PCR assay. TCRdb re-hosts the immuneACCESS table, in-frame sequences only. Its copies lack some clones; in the studies checked, an unresolved V gene accounts for under half of them, and the cause for the rest is not known. In all, the sample holds 30,000 to 35,000 clones, and 73% of those were seen once. Under 50% of the sample belongs to the ten largest clones. The time point label for this specimen denotes: after anti-PD-1 therapy. Sequenced material: PBMCs, taken after anti-PD-1 treatment. These receptors all stem from a human donor with basal cell carcinoma.

The chain recombines TRBV24-1 with TRBJ2-7; D unclear. V was pared by 4 bases and J by 4 bases, with 13 bases between. Germline CDR1 reads KGHDR; CDR2 reads SFDVKD. The CDR3 runs to 14 residues. This CDR3 reads CATSDPRPPYEQYF. In DNA form, the CDR3 reads TGTGCCACCAGTGACCCGCGGCCCCCTTACGAGCAGTACTTC.

The chain is built from TRBV7-8 and TRBJ1-2; 7 bases align to TRBD1. Germline lookup yields CDR1 SGHVS and CDR2 FQNEAQ. The CDR3 totals 14 residues. The V gene end was trimmed by 5 bases and the J gene end by 8 bases; junction bases not matched to a gene: 11. CDR3 sequence: CASSPPGGKEGYTF. DNA of the CDR3: TGTGCCAGCAGCCCCCCAGGGGGGAAAGAAGGCTACACCTTC.

The chain has TRBV2 and TRBJ1-6; a possible D gene is TRBD1 (5 bases). With 7 bases removed from V and 7 bases from J, the gap between germline ends came to 14 bases. Germline lookup yields CDR1 SNHLY and CDR2 FYNNEI. The CDR3 totals 14 residues. In nucleotides, the CDR3 is TGTGCCAGCAATGGCGGGGGGGGGAATTCACCCCTCCACTTT. Amino acid sequence: CASNGGGGNSPLHF.

The chain couples TRBV19 to TRBJ1-4; D remains ambiguous. V dropped 4 bases and J dropped 6 bases, with 12 bases sitting between them. The CDR3 loop spans 14 amino acids. The germline CDR1 and CDR2 sequences are LNHDA and SQIVND (reference sequence). CDR3 sequence (DNA): TGTGCCAGTAGTAATGGGAGGGTACATGAAAAACTGTTTTTT. As protein: CASSNGRVHEKLFF.

This clone was seen only a few times. CDR3 sequence: CASSLNRGHGNTIYF. CDR3 bases: TGTGCCAGCAGCTTGAACAGGGGGCATGGAAACACCATATATTTT. This chain links TRBV5-5 with TRBJ1-3; 9 nucleotides match TRBD1. The CDR3 has 15 residues. Germline V gene sequence: CDR1 SGHKS, CDR2 YYEKEE (reference sequence). V lost 1 base, J lost 3 bases, and 2 bases stayed unmatched. Complete variable domain (other parts from reference TRBV5-5 and TRBJ1-3): DAGVTQSPTHLIKTRGQQVTLRCSPISGHKSVSWYQQVLGQGPQFIFQYYEKEERGRGNFPDRFSARQFPNYSSELNVNALLLGDSALYLCASSLNRGHGNTIYFGEGSWLTVV.

The chain has TRBV3-1 (or the pseudogene TRBV3-2) and TRBJ1-1, with TRBD1 matching over 7 bases. This CDR3 region has 15 residues. V lost 0 bases and J lost 1; bases outside the gene matches: 2. Germline assignment: CDR1 LGHDT and CDR2 YNNKEL (reference sequence). For the CDR3, the DNA is TGTGCCAGCAGCCAAGAAGGGACAGAGAACACTGAAGCTTTCTTT. It translates to CASSQEGTENTEAFF.

The J gene is TRBJ2-5, the V gene TRBV7-2; a weak D match, TRBD2 (5 bases). Per germline, CDR1 SGHTA and CDR2 FQGNSA. This CDR3 has 14 residues. V was pared by 2 bases and J by 5 bases, with 12 bases between. This CDR3 is CASSLHRGMETQYF. CDR3 in DNA: TGTGCCAGCAGCTTACACCGGGGTATGGAGACCCAGTACTTC.

The V and J genes are TRBV27 and TRBJ1-1, with a weak D call TRBD1 (5 bases). This CDR3 has 15 amino acids. Per germline, CDR1 MNHEY and CDR2 SMNVEV (reference sequence). With 5 bases removed from V and 1 base from J, the gap between germline ends came to 14 bases. The CDR3 DNA follows: TGTGCCAGCAGTACTCCCGGGACGGCGAACACTGAAGCTTTCTTT. This gives the protein CASSTPGTANTEAFF.

The chain links TRBV7-2 to TRBJ1-1; D is uncertain. This CDR3 has 13 residues. The V gene lost 2 bases and the J gene lost 3 bases, with 7 bases spanning the gap. CDR1 SGHTA and CDR2 FQGNSA come from the germline V gene. The CDR3 DNA sequence: TGTGCCAGCAGCTTATTAGGACACACTGAAGCTTTCTTT. This gives the protein CASSLLGHTEAFF.

This sequence joins TRBV28 and TRBJ2-6; D is unclear. The length of the CDR3 is 13 residues. Trimming pared 4 bases from V and 2 bases from J, leaving 3 bases between. Germline V CDR1 and CDR2: MDHEN, SYDVKM. The CDR3 DNA reads as TGTGCCAGCAGTTCCCCTGGGGCCAACGTCCTGACTTTC. Protein product: CASSSPGANVLTF.